This is a list of T cell receptor beta chains from one sample in a study of cytomegalovirus exposure and HLA in healthy donors. Sequencing used immunoSEQ multiplex PCR; TCRdb keeps in-frame clones, though not all of them. This sample has some 120,000 clones, with about 74% found just once. What was sequenced was PBMCs. The receptors were gathered from a man aged 25-40 years in good health and CMV-seropositive. CDR3s include the opening cysteine and the closing phenylalanine or tryptophan. D genes are given only for firm matches. Size is stated for part of the rows, as once, few or many counts, or as a class when the clone is expanded.

clone_size	v_call	j_call	d_call	cdr3_aa	cdr3_nt
NA	TRBV2	TRBJ1-5	NA	CASSEGQRQPQHF	TGTGCCAGCAGTGAAGGACAGCGACAGCCCCAGCATTTT
once	TRBV19	TRBJ2-1	NA	CASSIDPPAGGYNEQFF	TGTGCCAGTAGTATAGATCCCCCAGCGGGCGGTTACAATGAGCAGTTCTTC
NA	TRBV7-9	TRBJ1-2	NA	CASPTAETDAEGLEGYPF	TGTGCCAGCCCAACTGCCGAGACGGACGCGGAGGGTCTCGAGGGCTACCCCTTC
NA	TRBV7-9	TRBJ1-6	NA	CSSTLSGLGEVLALHF	TGTTCCAGCACCCTGTCCGGGCTCGGGGAAGTTTTGGCCCTCCACTTT
NA	TRBV19	TRBJ1-5	TRBD1	CASSSQTGGNQPQHF	TGTGCCAGTAGTAGCCAGACAGGGGGCAATCAGCCCCAGCATTTT
NA	TRBV19	TRBJ2-7	NA	CASSYGAGATYEQYF	TGTGCCAGTAGTTATGGCGCGGGGGCAACCTACGAGCAGTACTTC
once	TRBV11-2	TRBJ2-4	NA	CASSQPGFQNIQYF	TGTGCCAGCAGCCAACCAGGGTTCCAAAACATTCAGTACTTC
NA	TRBV4-2	TRBJ1-2	TRBD1	CASSPTGAANYGYTF	TGTGCCAGCAGCCCCACAGGGGCCGCTAACTATGGCTACACCTTC
NA	TRBV6-6	TRBJ2-2	NA	CASTPPGVTGELFF	TGTGCCAGCACCCCCCCGGGGGTCACCGGGGAGCTGTTTTTT
NA	TRBV4-1	TRBJ2-2	NA	CASSQGGAGTTGELFF	TGCGCCAGCAGCCAAGGTGGGGCAGGAACAACCGGGGAGCTGTTTTTT
NA	TRBV29-1	TRBJ1-1	NA	CSAYRTNTEAFF	TGCAGCGCCTACAGGACCAACACTGAAGCTTTCTTT
NA	TRBV7-9	TRBJ2-1	NA	CASRFRGDNEQFF	TGTGCCAGCCGGTTCAGGGGGGACAATGAGCAGTTCTTC
NA	TRBV2	TRBJ1-4	NA	CASSVGQGHNEKLFF	TGTGCCAGCAGCGTCGGTCAGGGCCATAATGAAAAACTGTTTTTT
NA	TRBV5-4	TRBJ1-5	NA	CASSFDNYQPQHF	TGTGCCAGCAGCTTTGACAACTATCAGCCCCAGCATTTT
few	TRBV6-5	TRBJ1-4	TRBD1	CASSTGGGGKLFF	TGTGCCAGCAGTACAGGGGGCGGCGGAAAACTGTTTTTT